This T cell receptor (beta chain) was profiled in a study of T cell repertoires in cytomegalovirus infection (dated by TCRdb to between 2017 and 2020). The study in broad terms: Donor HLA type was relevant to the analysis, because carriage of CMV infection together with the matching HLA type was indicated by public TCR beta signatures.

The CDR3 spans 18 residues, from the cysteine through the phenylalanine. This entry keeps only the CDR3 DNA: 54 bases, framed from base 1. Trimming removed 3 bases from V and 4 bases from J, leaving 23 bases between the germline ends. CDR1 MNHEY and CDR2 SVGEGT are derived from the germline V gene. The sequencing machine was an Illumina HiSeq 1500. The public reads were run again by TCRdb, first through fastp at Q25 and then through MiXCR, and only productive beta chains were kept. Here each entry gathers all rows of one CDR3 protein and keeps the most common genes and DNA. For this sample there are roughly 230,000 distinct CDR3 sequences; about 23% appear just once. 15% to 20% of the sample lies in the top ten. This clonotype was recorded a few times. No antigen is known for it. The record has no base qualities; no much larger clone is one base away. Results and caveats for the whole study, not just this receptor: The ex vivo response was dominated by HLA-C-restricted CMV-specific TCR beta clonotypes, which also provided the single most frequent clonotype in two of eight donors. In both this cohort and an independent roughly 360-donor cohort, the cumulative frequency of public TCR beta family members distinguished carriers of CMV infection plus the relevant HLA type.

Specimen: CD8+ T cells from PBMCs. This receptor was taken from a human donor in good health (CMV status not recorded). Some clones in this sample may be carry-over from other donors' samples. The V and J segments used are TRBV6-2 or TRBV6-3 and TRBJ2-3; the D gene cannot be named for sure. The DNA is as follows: TGTGCCAGCAGTTATGACATAAAGGGAAGGGTTTCTCCAGATACGCAGTATTTT. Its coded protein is CASSYDIKGRVSPDTQYF.